The subject of this entry is one T cell receptor beta chain. Its antigen is currently unknown. This sample is part of a study of OX40 agonist ivuxolimab in advanced cancers. General study findings and limits: At 0.1 to 3.0 mg/kg and by week 6, CD4+ and CD8+ T cells in the blood had expanded clonally. Normalized T-cell clonal expansion was also low in a subset of nonresponders.

The repertoire was sequenced with immunoSEQ multiplex PCR; TCRdb's copy has only in-frame clones and lacks some. This repertoire shows about 70,000 clones, over 75% found once; its top ten account for 0.5% to 0.55%. This CDR3 is built from 13 residues. Trimming pared 6 bases from V and 3 bases from J, leaving 11 bases between. In germline, CDR1 is MNHEY, CDR2 SVGAGI. The origin of this receptor is an adult with an advanced solid tumor such as melanoma, head and neck, liver or kidney cancer. The chain links TRBV6-5 to TRBJ1-1; the D gene is possibly TRBD1 (5 bases). The material was CD4+ or CD8+ T cells sorted from blood, obtained in a trial of the OX40 agonist ivuxolimab. The CDR3 region has the DNA TGTGCCAGCAGCAAGACAGCATACACTGAAGCTTTCTTT. Translating it yields CASSKTAYTEAFF.